The rows below give T cell receptor beta chains drawn from one sample of a study of post-analysis software for immune sequencing data. TCRdb re-called the PCR reads through MiXCR, storing one row per CDR3 protein. This table has about 540,000 distinct CDR3 sequences, 34% appearing once. Sample: blood. All receptors come from a girl aged 2-17 years with multiple sclerosis. Each CDR3 is given with its conserved first and last residue. D genes are given only for firm matches. Size is stated for part of the rows, as once, few or many counts, or as a class when the clone is expanded.

J	size	V	D	DNA	CDR3
TRBJ1-1	.	TRBV6-2/TRBV6-3	TRBD1	TGTGCCAGCAGATTCCAGGGGGCTCGTGAAGCTTTCTTT	CASRFQGAREAFF
TRBJ2-1	few	TRBV28	.	TGTGCCAGCATCCCTCGGACTCCATCCTACAATGAGCAGTTCTTC	CASIPRTPSYNEQFF
TRBJ1-5	few	TRBV15	.	TGTAGCAATCAGCCCCAGCATTTT	CSNQPQHF
TRBJ2-5	.	TRBV3-1	.	TGTGCCAGCAGCCGGACTCATTTAAACCAAGAGACCCAGTACTTC	CASSRTHLNQETQYF
TRBJ1-2	.	TRBV4-1	.	TGCGCCAGCAGCCAATTCCAAACAGGGACCTATGGCTACACCTTC	CASSQFQTGTYGYTF
TRBJ1-5	.	TRBV2	TRBD1	TGTGCCAGCCGGGACAGGTCTCAGCCCCAGCATTTT	CASRDRSQPQHF
TRBJ2-7	.	TRBV5-1	.	TGCGCCAGCAGCTCAGAGGGTAGGGGCGGCGAGCAGTACTTC	CASSSEGRGGEQYF
TRBJ1-5	.	TRBV27	TRBD1	TGTGCCAGCAGTACCGGGACAGGGAACAATCAGCCCCAGCATTTT	CASSTGTGNNQPQHF
TRBJ2-5	.	TRBV7-2	TRBD2	TGTGCCAGCAGCTTAGAGGGACTAGCCGGCAAGACCCAGTACTTC	CASSLEGLAGKTQYF
TRBJ1-5	few	TRBV28	TRBD1	TGTGCCAGCACATCCCGGGACAGCTATCAGCCCCAGCATTTT	CASTSRDSYQPQHF
TRBJ2-3	.	TRBV5-1	.	TGCGCCAGCAGCCCTTGGCAGGCAGATACGCAGTATTTT	CASSPWQADTQYF
TRBJ2-7	.	TRBV20-1	TRBD1	TGCAGTGCCCCCGGGACAGGCCGCGAGCAGTACTTC	CSAPGTGREQYF
TRBJ2-7	few	TRBV20-1	.	TGCAGTGTTCGTTCCGGAGATGGCGAGCAGTACTTC	CSVRSGDGEQYF
TRBJ1-1	few	TRBV20-1	.	TGCAGTGCTAACGCCAGGGCTGGCGCTGAAGCTTTCTTT	CSANARAGAEAFF
TRBJ2-7	.	TRBV29-1	TRBD2	TGCAGCGTGGAGGTAGCGGGGGGGCCCTCCTACGAGCAGTACTTC	CSVEVAGGPSYEQYF
TRBJ2-7	.	TRBV3-1	.	TGTGCCAGCAGCCAATACGACCGGTACGAGCAGTACTTC	CASSQYDRYEQYF
TRBJ1-2	.	TRBV29-1	.	TGCAGCGTTCTCCCACGGGGGGGAGGCTATGGCTACACCTTC	CSVLPRGGGYGYTF
TRBJ1-1	.	TRBV20-1	.	TGCAGTGCTAGAGAGGAGGCGGGGAACACTGAAGCTTTCTTT	CSAREEAGNTEAFF
TRBJ2-7	.	TRBV6-1	.	TGTGCCAGCATGGACGGGGCCTCCAATTTCTACGAGCAGTACTTC	CASMDGASNFYEQYF
TRBJ1-4	few	TRBV4-1	.	TGCGCCAGCAGCCGGGTCCTCAATGAAAAACTGTTTTTT	CASSRVLNEKLFF
TRBJ1-4	few	TRBV20-1	.	TGCAGTGCTCTACAACAAGTTGCAACTAATGAAAAACTGTTTTTT	CSALQQVATNEKLFF
TRBJ1-2	few	TRBV6-5	.	TGTGCCAGCAGTTACTCAGACAGGACGTGGGGCGGCTACACCTTC	CASSYSDRTWGGYTF
TRBJ1-1	.	TRBV6-1	.	TGTGCCAGCAGTGGGGGACGTGCTTTCTTT	CASSGGRAFF
TRBJ2-5	.	TRBV5-1	.	TGCGCCAGCAGCTTGGGTCCGGGGAGGCGGGAAGAGACCCAGTACTTC	CASSLGPGRREETQYF
TRBJ1-2	few	TRBV20-1	TRBD1	TGCAGTGCTAGAGTTACAGGGGGACCGGCTCCAGGCTACACCTTC	CSARVTGGPAPGYTF
TRBJ2-7	few	TRBV7-9	.	TGTGCCAGCAGCGCTTCTATTACCTCCTACGAGCAGTACTTC	CASSASITSYEQYF
TRBJ1-2	.	TRBV15	.	TGTGCCACGGATAGGGACGGCGACTATGGCTACACCTTC	CATDRDGDYGYTF
TRBJ2-6	.	TRBV7-9	TRBD1	TGTGCCAGCAGCCAGAGGACAGGGGTGTCTGGGGCCAACGTCCTGACTTTC	CASSQRTGVSGANVLTF
TRBJ1-5	few	TRBV3-1	.	TGTGCCAGCAGCCAAGATAACCGTCAGCCCCAGCATTTT	CASSQDNRQPQHF
TRBJ1-2	once	TRBV11-2	.	TGTGCCAGCAGCGGGGGTGGGCTCTATGGCTACACCTTC	CASSGGGLYGYTF
TRBJ2-7	.	TRBV4-1	.	TGCGCCAGCAGCCCTCTGATGGGGCAGGGGGGCAGCGAGCAGTACTTC	CASSPLMGQGGSEQYF
TRBJ1-6	few	TRBV12-5	TRBD1	TGTGCTAGTGGTTTGTTAACCGGGACAGAAAGCTCCTATAATTCACCCCTCCACTTT	CASGLLTGTESSYNSPLHF
TRBJ2-3	.	TRBV5-1	.	TGCGCCAGCACCAGAGGCGGGGGCGACAGCACAGATACGCAGTATTTT	CASTRGGGDSTDTQYF
TRBJ1-1	.	TRBV7-2	.	TGTGCCAGTAGCTTAGTCCGGGGGCTTGACACTGAAGCTTTCTTT	CASSLVRGLDTEAFF
TRBJ2-1	.	TRBV4-1	TRBD2	TGCGCCAGCAGCCGATGGACTAGTGAGGTCGGTGAGCAGTTCTTC	CASSRWTSEVGEQFF
TRBJ2-3	many	TRBV5-6	TRBD2	TGTGCCAGCAGCCCCCCGGCTAGCGGATTCACAGATACGCAGTATTTT	CASSPPASGFTDTQYF
TRBJ2-7	many	TRBV6-6	TRBD2	TGTGCCAGCTTACGAGGGGCGGGGGTCTACGAGCAGTACTTC	CASLRGAGVYEQYF
TRBJ2-4	few	TRBV10-2	TRBD1	TGCGCCAGCAGGGACCGACAGGGTGACATTCAGTACTTC	CASRDRQGDIQYF
TRBJ2-7	few	TRBV6-5	TRBD1	TGTGCCAGCAGTTACTCGCCGACAGGGGCGGGAGAGCAGTACTTC	CASSYSPTGAGEQYF
TRBJ2-5	.	TRBV20-1	.	TGCAGTGCTAGAGCGGGCACCCAAGAGACCCAGTACTTC	CSARAGTQETQYF
TRBJ1-2	.	TRBV18	TRBD1	TGTGCCAGCTCACATGACAGGGCTCCCAGCGTGGGCTACACCTTC	CASSHDRAPSVGYTF
TRBJ2-7	few	TRBV3-1	.	TGTGCCAGCAGCCCGGACTGGGAGAGCGAGCAGTACTTC	CASSPDWESEQYF
TRBJ1-2	.	TRBV15	.	TGTGCCACCAGCAGAGCCCAGGGTACCTATGGCTACACCTTC	CATSRAQGTYGYTF
TRBJ2-1	.	TRBV6-6	TRBD2	TGTGCCAGCAGTTACCCTGGACTAGACCACAATGAGCAGTTCTTC	CASSYPGLDHNEQFF
TRBJ2-3	.	TRBV12-3/TRBV12-4	TRBD1	TGTGCCAGCAGCGGGACAGATTCCACAGATACGCAGTATTTT	CASSGTDSTDTQYF
TRBJ2-5	.	TRBV14	.	TGTGCCAGCAGCCACCGACAGCAAGAGACCCAGTACTTC	CASSHRQQETQYF
TRBJ2-1	few	TRBV28	TRBD2	TGTGCCAGCAGCCCTGGTGGGGCGGGGGGAAATGAGCAGTTCTTC	CASSPGGAGGNEQFF
TRBJ2-1	.	TRBV7-3	TRBD2	TGTGCCAGCAGCTCAGCTAGTGGACTAGCGGGCCCCAATGAGCAGTTCTTC	CASSSASGLAGPNEQFF
TRBJ1-1	.	TRBV29-1	.	TGCAGCGTTGAAGATCTGACTGAAGCTTTCTTT	CSVEDLTEAFF
TRBJ2-2	few	TRBV29-1	TRBD2	TGCAGCGTTGCGACTAGCGGGGGATACACCGGGGAGCTGTTTTTT	CSVATSGGYTGELFF
TRBJ1-2	.	TRBV6-5	.	TGTGCCTGCAGTTATGATTCGGGCGCCTATGGCTACACCTTC	CACSYDSGAYGYTF
TRBJ2-1	.	TRBV10-3	.	TGTGCCATCAGAACCGGGACGGGGGGGACAGGGCCCTACAATGAGCAGTTCTTC	CAIRTGTGGTGPYNEQFF
TRBJ2-3	.	TRBV6-5	.	TGTGCCAGCAGACCGGGCATTGAGGGCACAGATACGCAGTATTTT	CASRPGIEGTDTQYF
TRBJ2-5	.	TRBV5-1	.	TGCGCCAGCAGCTTGGTCCAGGGGACGGAGACCCAGTACTTC	CASSLVQGTETQYF
TRBJ2-7	.	TRBV19	TRBD1	TGTGCCAGTAGTATAGCCGGGACAGGCCGCTCCTACGAGCAGTACTTC	CASSIAGTGRSYEQYF